The 21 T cell receptor beta chains given below trace back to one sample, sequenced in a study of siplizumab effects on memory and regulatory T cells. This table comes from immunoSEQ multiplex PCR, and its TCRdb copy is limited to in-frame clones, with some not included. Seen here are over 80,000 clones, roughly 94% observed once, and the top ten hold roughly 1.3%. Sequencing was done on a sample of non-Treg CD4+ T cells sorted from blood. These TCRs come from a human donor in good health.

V and J are TRBV10-1 and TRBJ2-1; D gene unclear. The CDR3 spans 17 residues. V lost 2 bases, J lost 5 bases, and 19 bases lay in between. Germline V gene lookup returns CDR1 WNHNN and CDR2 SYGVQD (reference sequence). The CDR3 region is CASSEPGKSGENNEQFF. The CDR3 DNA reads TGCGCCAGCAGTGAGCCTGGAAAATCCGGAGAAAACAATGAGCAGTTCTTC.

This chain links TRBV30 with TRBJ2-7, with a tentative D call TRBD2 (5 bases). The germline gives CDR1 GTSNPN, CDR2 SVGIG (reference sequence). The germline V and J ends were trimmed by 5 bases and 6 bases, with 20 bases remaining between them. The CDR3 totals 14 residues. CDR3 amino acids: CAWVVRGDLGEQYF. CDR3 coding DNA: TGTGCCTGGGTCGTACGGGGTGACCTGGGCGAGCAGTACTTC. Together with reference TRBV30 and TRBJ2-7, the CDR3 gives the full variable domain: SQTIHQWPATLVQPVGSPLSLECTVEGTSNPNLYWYRQAAGRGLQLLFYSVGIGQISSEVPQNLSASRPQDRQFILSSKKLLLSDSGFYLCAWVVRGDLGEQYFGPGTRLTVT.

The chain carries TRBV2 and TRBJ2-6; D is unclear. Trimming took off 8 bases at V and 0 bases at J, with 8 bases between the two ends. This CDR3 is 14 amino acids long. Germline V lookup: CDR1 SNHLY, CDR2 FYNNEI. CDR3 in amino acids: CASLRTSGANVLTF. CDR3 coding DNA: TGTGCCAGCTTAAGGACCTCTGGGGCCAACGTCCTGACTTTC.

V gene TRBV18 combines with J gene TRBJ2-3; D perhaps matches TRBD2 (5 bases). Germline V lookup: CDR1 KGHSH, CDR2 LQKENI. Between the trimmed V and J ends, which lost 6 bases and 2 bases, there was a span of 18 bases. CDR3 size: 16 residues. The CDR3 here is CASSPRTGKNTDTQYF. CDR3 DNA: TGTGCCAGCTCTCCGAGGACGGGGAAGAACACAGATACGCAGTATTTT.

V is TRBV28 and J is TRBJ2-3; D is perhaps TRBD2 (6 bases). Per the germline V gene, CDR1 is MDHEN and CDR2 is SYDVKM. Trimming shortened V by 4 bases and J by 7 bases, and 15 bases separated the two germline ends. This CDR3 has 14 amino acids. CDR3 in amino acids: CASSSSGTYYTQYF. The CDR3 nucleotides read TGTGCCAGCAGTTCCTCCGGGACTTATTATACGCAGTATTTT.

The rearrangement uses TRBV9 and TRBJ2-5; D may be TRBD1 (6 bases). The V end was cut by 3 bases, the J end by 5 bases, with 14 bases between. In germline, CDR1 is SGDLS, CDR2 YYNGEE. The CDR3 loop spans 14 amino acids. CDR3 DNA: TGTGCCAGCAGCGCCCGACCGAGGGGGGAGACCCAGTACTTC. It is translated as CASSARPRGETQYF.

The V and J genes are TRBV7-9 and TRBJ2-2; D gene ambiguous. The CDR3 totals 10 residues. Germline V gene data show CDR1 as SEHNR and CDR2 as FQNEAQ (reference sequence). V was clipped by 8 bases and J by 4 bases, with 2 bases between them. Here the CDR3 reads CASGTGELFF. The CDR3 region has the DNA TGTGCCAGCGGCACCGGGGAGCTGTTTTTT.

The chain combines TRBV19 with TRBJ1-4; tentative D call: TRBD1 (5 bases). The CDR3 has 16 amino acids. Per the germline V gene, CDR1 is LNHDA and CDR2 is SQIVND (reference sequence). Trimming took 1 base from V and 0 from J, leaving 9 bases between them. CDR3 sequence reads: CASSIADNPTNEKLFF. In DNA, the CDR3 is TGTGCCAGTAGTATAGCGGACAACCCAACTAATGAAAAACTGTTTTTT.

The chain recombines TRBV4-1 with TRBJ2-5; D uncertain. The V gene lost 1 base and the J gene lost 5 bases, with 8 bases spanning the gap. Germline CDR1 and CDR2: MGHRA and YSYEKL. The CDR3 consists of 13 residues. The CDR3 DNA reads as TGCGCCAGCAGCCAAGCTGGTCTGGAGACCCAGTACTTC. Its translation is CASSQAGLETQYF.

The V gene is TRBV4-2, the J gene TRBJ2-3, with a possible D match to TRBD2 (6 bases). Trimming cost V 0 bases and J 0 bases, with 7 bases left between them. The CDR3 is 15 residues long. Germline CDR1 reads LGHNA; CDR2 reads YNFKEQ. The DNA of the CDR3 is TGTGCCAGCAGCCAAGAGGGGACTAGCACAGATACGCAGTATTTT. Encoded protein: CASSQEGTSTDTQYF.

V is TRBV5-6 and J is TRBJ2-7, with D possibly being TRBD1 or TRBD2 (5 bases each). CDR3 length equals 13 residues. The germline V and J ends were trimmed by 0 bases and 2 bases, with 6 bases remaining between them. Germline CDR1 and CDR2: SGHDT and YYEEEE. As DNA, the CDR3 is TGTGCCAGCAGCTTGGGGGGACCCTACGAGCAGTACTTC. It translates to CASSLGGPYEQYF.

The chain uses TRBV14 and TRBJ2-1; 9 nucleotides agree with TRBD2. The CDR3 contains 16 residues. The V segment lost 2 bases and the J segment 7 bases; nucleotides outside the gene matches: 9. From germline, CDR1 is SGHDN and CDR2 FVKESK. The chain's CDR3 is CASSQRGLAVPNEQFF. CDR3 bases: TGTGCCAGCAGCCAACGGGGACTAGCAGTCCCTAATGAGCAGTTCTTC. Full variable domain (remainder filled in from reference TRBV14 and TRBJ2-1): EAGVTQFPSHSVIEKGQTVTLRCDPISGHDNLYWYRRVMGKEIKFLLHFVKESKQDESGMPNNRFLAERTGGTYSTLKVQPAELEDSGVYFCASSQRGLAVPNEQFFGPGTRLTVL.

The chain links TRBV7-8 to TRBJ2-5; weak D call: TRBD1 (6 bases). Germline assignment: CDR1 SGHVS and CDR2 FQNEAQ. CDR3 length: 13 amino acids. Trimming removed 2 bases from V and 5 bases from J, with 9 bases in between. CDR3 DNA: TGTGCCAGCAGCTTAAACAGGGCTGAGACCCAGTACTTC. Protein: CASSLNRAETQYF.

V is TRBV7-8 and J is TRBJ2-5; D perhaps matches TRBD2 (5 bases). The CDR3 is made up of 17 amino acids. The V gene's germline CDR1 is SGHVS and CDR2 FQNEAQ. V was trimmed by 2 bases and J by 5 bases, leaving 21 bases between them. CDR3 sequence (DNA): TGTGCCAGCAGCTTATATTCGCGGGCGGTAGCCATGGAGACCCAGTACTTC. Its protein product is CASSLYSRAVAMETQYF. The full variable domain, with the rest looked up from reference TRBV7-8 and TRBJ2-5, is GAGVSQSPRYKVAKRGQDVALRCDPISGHVSLFWYQQALGQGPEFLTYFQNEAQLDKSGLPSDRFFAERPEGSVSTLKIQRTQQEDSAVYLCASSLYSRAVAMETQYFGPGTRLLVL.

V usage is TRBV6-5 and J usage is TRBJ2-7; perhaps TRBD2 as D (6 bases). Germline-derived CDR1 and CDR2 are MNHEY and SVGAGI. This CDR3 is built from 15 residues. Trimming cost V 2 bases and J 0 bases, with 11 bases left between them. The CDR3 bases are TGTGCCAGCAGTTACGTTTCGGGACTCTCCTACGAGCAGTACTTC. It translates to CASSYVSGLSYEQYF.

V and J are TRBV19 and TRBJ2-6, with D uncertain. CDR1 is LNHDA and CDR2 is SQIVND in the germline V gene (reference sequence). This CDR3 has 14 amino acids. Trimming cost V 7 bases and J 2 bases, with 9 bases left between them. CDR3 nucleotide sequence: TGTGCCAGTAAGTCGGGCGCTGGGGCCAACGTCCTGACTTTC. Its protein product is CASKSGAGANVLTF.

The genes are TRBV5-5 and TRBJ1-5; a weak D match, TRBD1 (6 bases). V was trimmed by 4 bases and J by 3 bases, leaving 11 bases between them. Germline CDR1 and CDR2: SGHKS and YYEKEE (reference sequence). The CDR3 loop spans 14 amino acids. The CDR3: CASSPGGLNQPQHF. The CDR3 DNA follows: TGTGCCAGCAGCCCCGGGGGGCTCAATCAGCCCCAGCATTTT.

The chain carries TRBV10-2 and TRBJ1-1; no clear D. The CDR3 covers 13 residues. The germline V and J ends were trimmed by 3 bases and 4 bases, with 9 bases remaining between them. Looked up from germline, CDR1 is WSHSY and CDR2 is SAAADI. CDR3 DNA: TGCGCCAGCAGTGATTACGGCGGCACTGAAGCTTTCTTT. Translation: CASSDYGGTEAFF.

The V and J genes are TRBV28 and TRBJ1-5, with unresolved D. The CDR3 contains 17 residues. Trimming removed 8 bases at V and 4 bases at J, with 24 bases between. Germline V gene data show CDR1 as MDHEN and CDR2 as SYDVKM. This CDR3 is CASVRTDRTGPNQPQHF. CDR3 coding DNA: TGTGCCAGCGTTCGGACGGACCGGACCGGGCCTAATCAGCCCCAGCATTTT.

The J gene is TRBJ1-1, the V gene TRBV5-8; D not resolved. V shed 5 bases and J shed 8 bases, with 13 bases lying between them. The CDR3 contains 12 residues. CDR1 is SGHTS and CDR2 is YDEGEE in the germline V gene. The CDR3 protein is CASRLRSTEAFF. CDR3 in DNA: TGTGCCAGCAGATTGAGGTCGACCGAAGCTTTCTTT.

This chain connects TRBV19 to TRBJ2-2, with D possibly being TRBD1 (5 bases). From germline, CDR1 is LNHDA and CDR2 SQIVND (reference sequence). The CDR3 spans 18 residues. Trimming cost V 7 bases and J 1 base, with 22 bases left between them. CDR3 DNA sequence: TGTGCCAGTACAAAGACAGCTATTGTCTTGGGGAACACCGGGGAGCTGTTTTTT. As protein: CASTKTAIVLGNTGELFF. Drawing the rest from reference TRBV19 and TRBJ2-2, the complete variable domain is DGGITQSPKYLFRKEGQNVTLSCEQNLNHDAMYWYRQDPGQGLRLIYYSQIVNDFQKGDIAEGYSVSREKKESFPLTVTSAQKNPTAFYLCASTKTAIVLGNTGELFFGEGSRLTVL.